A single T cell receptor (beta chain) is shown here with its context. This sample is drawn from a study of blood T cell repertoires in COVID-19. In Seattle, patients joined the study during active infection and were tracked longitudinally. The data were produced by immunoSEQ multiplex PCR, yet TCRdb's version contains in-frame clones alone and is incomplete. The table includes about 150,000 clones, approximately 85% detected once. The germline V gene has CDR1 SGHAT and CDR2 FQNNGV. V was clipped by 5 bases and J by 7 bases; unmatched bases: 18. This CDR3 has 17 residues. The chain employs TRBV11-2 and TRBJ2-7, with 9 bases matching TRBD1. This TCR came from a man older than 75 with COVID-19, enrolled during active disease. The material sequenced was peripheral blood. The CDR3 bases are TGTGCCAGCAGCATTGGAATGGCGGGACAGGGAGGCGTTGAGCAGTACTTC. Its translation: CASSIGMAGQGGVEQYF.